This TCR beta chain was obtained from a study of blood T cell repertoires in COVID-19. Overall study context: T cells, B-cell-depleted T cells, or PBMCs supplied cDNA or gDNA.

In the original analysis: Amplifying reference gene primers gave estimates of nucleated cell counts. Some clones are missing from TCRdb's copy, which holds only in-frame ones; the method was immunoSEQ multiplex PCR. That table supplies the V and J calls and clone size; D and trimming were determined from the DNA. The data show 150,000 to 200,000 clones, more than 80% seen once. CDR3 length equals 15 residues. V lost 4 bases and J 1 base, leaving 12 bases between the germline ends. From germline, CDR1 is SGHDN and CDR2 FVKESK. This clone has just a few counts. Input material: peripheral blood. This chain connects TRBV14 to TRBJ2-3; D is ambiguous. The receptor's source is a man between 60 and 75 years old with acute or convalescent COVID-19. CDR3 DNA: TGTGCCAGCAGCCCATTCGGGTTAGGCACAGATACGCAGTATTTT. It codes for CASSPFGLGTDTQYF.